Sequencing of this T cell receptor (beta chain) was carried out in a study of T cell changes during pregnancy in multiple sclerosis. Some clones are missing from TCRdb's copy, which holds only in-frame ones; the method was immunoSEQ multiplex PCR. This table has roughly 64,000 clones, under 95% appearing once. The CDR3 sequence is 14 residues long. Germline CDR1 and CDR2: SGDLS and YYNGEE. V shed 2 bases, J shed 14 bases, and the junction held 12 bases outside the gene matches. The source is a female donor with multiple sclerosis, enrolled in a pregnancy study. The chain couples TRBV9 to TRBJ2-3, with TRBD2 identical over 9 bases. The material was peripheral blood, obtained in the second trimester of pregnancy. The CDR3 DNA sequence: TGTGCCAGCAGCGTTACCGGGACTAGCTCCTTAATGTATTTT. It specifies CASSVTGTSSLMYF.